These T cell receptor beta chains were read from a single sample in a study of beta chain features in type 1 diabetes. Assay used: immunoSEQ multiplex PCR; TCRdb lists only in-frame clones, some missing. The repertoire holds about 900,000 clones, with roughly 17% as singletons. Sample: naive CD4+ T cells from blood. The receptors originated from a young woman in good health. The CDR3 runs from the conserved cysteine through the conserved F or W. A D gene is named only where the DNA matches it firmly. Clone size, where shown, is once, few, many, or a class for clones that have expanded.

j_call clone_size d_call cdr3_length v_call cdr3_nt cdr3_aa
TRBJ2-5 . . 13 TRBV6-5 TGTGCCAGCAGTCCAACAGGACAAGAGACCCAGTACTTC CASSPTGQETQYF
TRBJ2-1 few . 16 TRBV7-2 TGTGCCAGCAGCTTCGCTTCCGGGTTCGCCTACAATGAGCAGTTCTTC CASSFASGFAYNEQFF
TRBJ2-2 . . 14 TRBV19 TGTGCCAGTAGTATCCGGGGGTTGGGCGGGGAGCTGTTTTTT CASSIRGLGGELFF
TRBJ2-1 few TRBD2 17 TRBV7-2 TGTGCCAGCAGCTTAGTGGGCAGCGGGAGCTCCTACAATGAGCAGTTCTTC CASSLVGSGSSYNEQFF
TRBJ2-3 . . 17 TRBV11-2 TGTGCCAGCAGCCACCGGGCGGCAGGGCTGAGCACAGATACGCAGTATTTT CASSHRAAGLSTDTQYF
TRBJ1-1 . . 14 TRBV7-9 TGTGCCAGCAGACGACTGGGAGAAAACACTGAAGCTTTCTTT CASRRLGENTEAFF
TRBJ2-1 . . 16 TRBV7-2 TGTGCCAGCAGCTTAGATGGGACTACCAGGGGCAATGAGCAGTTCTTC CASSLDGTTRGNEQFF
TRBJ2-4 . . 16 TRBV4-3 TGCGCCAGCAGCCAAGAGTTAGTACAGTTTAGTTCAATTCAGTACTTC CASSQELVQFSSIQYF
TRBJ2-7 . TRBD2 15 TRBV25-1 TGTGCCAGCAGTGGGACTAGCGGGAGACTCAACGAGCAGTACTTC CASSGTSGRLNEQYF
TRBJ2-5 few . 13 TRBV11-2 TGTGCCAGCAGCCCAGGACCTCAAGAGACCCAGTACTTC CASSPGPQETQYF
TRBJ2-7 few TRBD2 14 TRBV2 TGTGCCAGCAGGAGGACTAGCGCCGGTTACGAGCAGTACTTC CASRRTSAGYEQYF
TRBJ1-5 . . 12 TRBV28 TGTGCCAGCACCACCCCGACGCAGCCCCAGCATTTT CASTTPTQPQHF
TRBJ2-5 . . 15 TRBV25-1 TGTGCCAGCAGTGAATTTCGCGGGAACCAAGAGACCCAGTACTTC CASSEFRGNQETQYF
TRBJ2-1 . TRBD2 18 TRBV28 TGTGCCAGCAGGCAACTAGCGGGAGGGCGTGGGTCCTACAATGAGCAGTTCTTC CASRQLAGGRGSYNEQFF
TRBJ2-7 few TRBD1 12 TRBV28 TGTGCCAGCAGGACAGGGGATGTAGAGCAGTACTTC CASRTGDVEQYF
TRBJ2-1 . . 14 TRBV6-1 TGTGCCAGCAGTGAAGTCGCCGGGATTGGTGAGCAGTTCTTC CASSEVAGIGEQFF
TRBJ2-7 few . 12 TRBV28 TGTGCCAGCAGTTCCTGGGTTGGGGAGCAGTACTTC CASSSWVGEQYF
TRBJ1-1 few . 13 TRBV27 TGTGCCAGCAGTTCCCTTATGAACACTGAAGCTTTCTTT CASSSLMNTEAFF
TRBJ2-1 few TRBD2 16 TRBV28 TGTGCCAGCAGCTCGCCGCTACCGGGACTAGGTACTGAGCAGTTCTTC CASSSPLPGLGTEQFF
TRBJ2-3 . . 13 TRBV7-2 TGTGCCAGCAGCTTCAAGGGGGCAGATACGCAGTATTTT CASSFKGADTQYF
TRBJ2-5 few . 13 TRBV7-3 TGTGCCAGCAGCTTCGGACAGCAGGAGACCCAGTACTTC CASSFGQQETQYF
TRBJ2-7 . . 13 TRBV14 TGTGCCAGCAGCCATGTCGGACCCTACGAGCAGTACTTC CASSHVGPYEQYF
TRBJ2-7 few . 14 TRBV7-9 TGTGCCAGCAGCTTAGAGGGGAAGCCCTACGAGCAGTACTTC CASSLEGKPYEQYF
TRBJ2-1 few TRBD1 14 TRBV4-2 TGTGCCAGCAGCCCTAGGACAGGAGGTAATGAGCAGTTCTTC CASSPRTGGNEQFF
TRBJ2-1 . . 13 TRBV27 TGTGCCAGCAGTTCGGGGCTGTACAATGAGCAGTTCTTC CASSSGLYNEQFF
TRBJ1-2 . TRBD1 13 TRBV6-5 TGTGCCAGCAGCACAGGGGGCAACTATGGCTACACCTTC CASSTGGNYGYTF
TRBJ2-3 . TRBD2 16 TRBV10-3 TGTGCCATCAGTGGCCTAGCGGGGACAATCACAGATACGCAGTATTTT CAISGLAGTITDTQYF
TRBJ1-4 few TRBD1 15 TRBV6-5 TGTGCCAGCAGTGGTCAGGGGGCCAACGAGGAAAAACTGTTTTTT CASSGQGANEEKLFF
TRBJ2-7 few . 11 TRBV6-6 TGTGCCATCAGTGACGGAAGGGTCCCGTACTTC CAISDGRVPYF
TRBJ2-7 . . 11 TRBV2 TGTGCCAGCAGTCTTAAGTACGAGCAGTACTTC CASSLKYEQYF
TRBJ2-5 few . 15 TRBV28 TGTGCCAGCACCCGAGCCTCTGCGGGAAAAGAGACCCAGTACTTC CASTRASAGKETQYF
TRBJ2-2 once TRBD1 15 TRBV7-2 TGTGCCAGCAGCCACAGGGGGTCTGTAACGCGGGAGCTGTTTTTT CASSHRGSVTRELFF
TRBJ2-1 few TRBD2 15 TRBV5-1 TGCGCCAGCAGCCCGGATAGCGGGACCTACAATGAGCAGTTCTTC CASSPDSGTYNEQFF
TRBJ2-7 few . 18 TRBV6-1 TGTGCCAGCAGTGCCTACGGGACGGATAGTACCGTTCAGCGCGAGCAGTACTTC CASSAYGTDSTVQREQYF
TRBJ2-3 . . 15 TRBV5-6 TGTGCCAGCAAAACCCGAGACTCCCCGGCAGATACGCAGTATTTT CASKTRDSPADTQYF
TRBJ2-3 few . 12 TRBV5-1 TGCGCCAGCAGCTTGGTGGGTGATACGCAGTATTTT CASSLVGDTQYF
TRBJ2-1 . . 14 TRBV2 TGTGCCAGGGGGAAAGTGGGCGGATACAATGAGCAGTTCTTC CARGKVGGYNEQFF
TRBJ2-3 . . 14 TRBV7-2 TGTGCCAGCAGCCCCAGCGGACCCACAGATACGCAGTATTTT CASSPSGPTDTQYF
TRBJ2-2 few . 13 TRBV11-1 TGTGCCAGCAGCTTACGATACACCGGGGAGCTGTTTTTT CASSLRYTGELFF
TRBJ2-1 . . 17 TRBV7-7 TGTGCTAGCAGCTTAGCCGTGGTTTACCTCTCCTACAATGAGCAGTTCTTC CASSLAVVYLSYNEQFF
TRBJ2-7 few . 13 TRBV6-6 TGTGCCAGCAGTTATCTCAAAGGCTACGAGCAGTACTTC CASSYLKGYEQYF
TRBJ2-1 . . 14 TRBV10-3 TGTGCCATCAGTGAGACAAATACCTACAATGAGCAGTTCTTC CAISETNTYNEQFF
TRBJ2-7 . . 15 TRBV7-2 TGTGCCAGCAGCTTGGTTGGGACATCCAACGGGGAGCAGTACTTC CASSLVGTSNGEQYF
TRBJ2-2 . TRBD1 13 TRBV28 TGTGCCAGCAGTTTAGGGACAGGGAGGGAGCTGTTTTTT CASSLGTGRELFF
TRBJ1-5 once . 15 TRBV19 TGTGCCAGTAGTATAGTCCTTTATAGCAATCAGCCCCAGCATTTT CASSIVLYSNQPQHF
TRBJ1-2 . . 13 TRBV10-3 TGTGCCATTCGAGGGGAACAGCTTGGCGGCTACACCTTC CAIRGEQLGGYTF
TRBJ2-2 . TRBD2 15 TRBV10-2 TGCGCCAGCAGTGGTCTAGCGGGACGGGCCGGGGAGCTGTTTTTT CASSGLAGRAGELFF
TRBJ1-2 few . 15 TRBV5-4 TGTGCCAGCAGCTTGGGGTTGTCCCAATCCGTGGGCTACACCTTC CASSLGLSQSVGYTF
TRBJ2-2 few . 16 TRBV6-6 TGTGCCAGCAGGCTGCGCGGGACAGCGAACACCGGGGAGCTGTTTTTT CASRLRGTANTGELFF
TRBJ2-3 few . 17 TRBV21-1 TGTGCCAGCAGCACGCCAAAGAAGCGGGGGGGGAGAGATACGCAGTATTTT CASSTPKKRGGRDTQYF
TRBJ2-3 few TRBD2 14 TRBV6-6 TGTGCCAGCACCAGGACTAGCGGCAGCGGTACGCAGTATTTT CASTRTSGSGTQYF
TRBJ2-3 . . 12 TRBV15 TGTGCCACCAGCGGTTTCACAGATACGCAGTATTTT CATSGFTDTQYF
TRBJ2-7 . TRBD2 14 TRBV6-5 TGTGCCAGCAGGGACGGGGCGGGGGTCTACGAGCAGTACTTC CASRDGAGVYEQYF
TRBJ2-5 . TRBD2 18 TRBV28 TGTGCCAGCAGTTACCCCCGGCTAGCGGGCGCCACTAAAGAGACCCAGTACTTC CASSYPRLAGATKETQYF
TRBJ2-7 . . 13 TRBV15 TGTGCCACCAGCAGGGACACCTCCTACGAGCAGTACTTC CATSRDTSYEQYF
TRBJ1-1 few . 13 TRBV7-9 TGTGCCAGCAGCTTAGCCCTAAACACTGAAGCTTTCTTT CASSLALNTEAFF
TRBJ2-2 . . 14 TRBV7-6 TGTGCCAGCAGCCTCATAGCGGACACCGGGGAGCTGTTTTTT CASSLIADTGELFF
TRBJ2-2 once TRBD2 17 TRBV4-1 TGCGCCAGCAGCCAAGATGTCCGCGGGAGAGAGACCGGGGAGCTGTTTTTT CASSQDVRGRETGELFF
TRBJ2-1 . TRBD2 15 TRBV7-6 TGTGCCAGCAGCTTAGGAGTCGGGAGGGTTAATGAGCAGTTCTTC CASSLGVGRVNEQFF
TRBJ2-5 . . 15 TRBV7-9 TGTGCCAGCAGCTTAGCAAGGCAGGGGAGGCAGACCCAGTACTTC CASSLARQGRQTQYF